The clone carrying this T cell receptor beta chain was seen at least ten times. Its cognate antigen is unknown. Trimming shortened V by 4 bases and J by 1 base, and 15 bases separated the two germline ends. The CDR3 is made up of 16 amino acids. Germline loops: CDR1 MNHEY, CDR2 SVGEGT. This specimen comes from a study of human T cells and chemical hapten exposure. Study-wide context: Per-sample variation in TCR yield stemmed mainly from small pooled library volume differences. The study's findings and limits: TCRs at high frequency, those above 1 in 1000, did not change with DPC sensitization.

Total RNA extraction was carried out from unfractionated whole blood. Individual cDNA molecules received unique molecular identifiers in the library. In the original analysis: Counting gave a median of around 90,000 TCRs per sample, with values ranging from 23,224 to 690,600. TCRdb used MiXCR to reprocess the 5' RACE reads, holding one entry per CDR3 protein. The V and J calls shown here were made by TCRdb, not taken from the authors' results. This table has 150,000 or so distinct CDR3 sequences, 3.5% to 5% appearing once. V usage is TRBV6-2 or TRBV6-3 and J usage is TRBJ2-3; TRBD1 or TRBD2 may be the D gene (5 bases each). The sequence came from a female donor in good health. The CDR3 here is CASSSIGRGGTDTQYF. In DNA form, the CDR3 reads TGTGCCAGCAGTTCCATCGGACGGGGCGGCACAGATACGCAGTATTTT.